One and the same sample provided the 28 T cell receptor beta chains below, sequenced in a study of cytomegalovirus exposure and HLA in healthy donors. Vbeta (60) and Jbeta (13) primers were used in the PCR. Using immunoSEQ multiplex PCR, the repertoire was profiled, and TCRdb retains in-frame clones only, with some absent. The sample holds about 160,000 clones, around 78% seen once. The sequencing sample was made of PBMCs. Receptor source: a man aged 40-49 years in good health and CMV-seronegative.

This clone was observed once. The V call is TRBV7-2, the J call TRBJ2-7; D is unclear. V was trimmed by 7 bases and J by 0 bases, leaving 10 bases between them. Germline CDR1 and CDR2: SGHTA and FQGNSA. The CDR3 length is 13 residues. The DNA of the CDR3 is TGTGCCAGCACCCCGAGAAACTCCTACGAGCAGTACTTC. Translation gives CASTPRNSYEQYF.

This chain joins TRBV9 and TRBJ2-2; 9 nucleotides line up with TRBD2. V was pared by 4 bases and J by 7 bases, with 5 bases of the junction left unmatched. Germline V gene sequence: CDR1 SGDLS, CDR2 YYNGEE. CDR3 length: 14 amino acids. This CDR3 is CASSSGLALGELFF. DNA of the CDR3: TGTGCCAGCAGCTCTGGACTAGCGCTCGGGGAGCTGTTTTTT.

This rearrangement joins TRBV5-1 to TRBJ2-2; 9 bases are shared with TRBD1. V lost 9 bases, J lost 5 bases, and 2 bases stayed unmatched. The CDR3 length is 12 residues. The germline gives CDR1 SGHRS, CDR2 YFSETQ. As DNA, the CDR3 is TGCGCCACGACAGGGGGGACCGGGGAGCTGTTTTTT. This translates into CATTGGTGELFF.

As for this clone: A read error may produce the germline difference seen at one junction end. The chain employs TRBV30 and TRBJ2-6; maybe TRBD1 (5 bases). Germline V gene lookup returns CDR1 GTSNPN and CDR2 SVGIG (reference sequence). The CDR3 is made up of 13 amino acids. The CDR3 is CARYSSGANGLTF. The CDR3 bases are TGTGCCCGCTACTCGTCTGGGGCCAACGGCCTGACTTTC.

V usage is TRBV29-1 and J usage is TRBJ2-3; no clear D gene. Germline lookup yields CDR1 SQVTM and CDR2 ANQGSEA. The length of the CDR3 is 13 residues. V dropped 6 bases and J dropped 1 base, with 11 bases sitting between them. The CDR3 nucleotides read TGCAGCGTCCCAGGCTCCGGCACAGATACGCAGTATTTT. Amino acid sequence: CSVPGSGTDTQYF.

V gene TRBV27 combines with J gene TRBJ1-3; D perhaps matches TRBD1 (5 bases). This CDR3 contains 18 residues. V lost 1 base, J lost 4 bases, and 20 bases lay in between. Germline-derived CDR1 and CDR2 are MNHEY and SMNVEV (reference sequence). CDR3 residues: CASSLFAGLVSAGNTIYF. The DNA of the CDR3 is TGTGCCAGCAGTTTATTCGCAGGGTTAGTTTCGGCAGGAAACACCATATATTTT.

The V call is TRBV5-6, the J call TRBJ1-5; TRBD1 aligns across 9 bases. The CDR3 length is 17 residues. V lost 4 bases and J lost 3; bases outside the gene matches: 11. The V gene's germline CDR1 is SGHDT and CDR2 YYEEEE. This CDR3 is CASSASTGGASNQPQHF. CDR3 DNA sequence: TGTGCCAGCAGCGCCTCGACAGGGGGAGCTTCCAATCAGCCCCAGCATTTT.

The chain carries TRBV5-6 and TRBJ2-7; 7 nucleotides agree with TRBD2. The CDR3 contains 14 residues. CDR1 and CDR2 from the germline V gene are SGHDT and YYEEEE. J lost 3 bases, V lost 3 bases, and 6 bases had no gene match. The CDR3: CASSWRGGGYEQYF. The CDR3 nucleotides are TGTGCCAGCAGCTGGCGTGGGGGGGGCTACGAGCAGTACTTC.

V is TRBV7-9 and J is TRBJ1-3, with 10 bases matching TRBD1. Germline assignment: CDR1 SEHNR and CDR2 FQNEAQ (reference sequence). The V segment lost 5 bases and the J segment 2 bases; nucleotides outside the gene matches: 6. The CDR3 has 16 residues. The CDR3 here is CASSGTGEVPGNTIYF. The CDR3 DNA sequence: TGTGCCAGCAGCGGGACAGGGGAGGTTCCTGGAAACACCATATATTTT.

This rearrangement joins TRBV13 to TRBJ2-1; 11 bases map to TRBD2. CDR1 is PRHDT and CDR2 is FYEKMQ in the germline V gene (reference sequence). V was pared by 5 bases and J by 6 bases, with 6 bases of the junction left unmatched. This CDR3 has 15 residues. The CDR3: CASSHRLAGFNEQFF. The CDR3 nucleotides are TGTGCCAGCAGCCATCGACTAGCGGGATTCAATGAGCAGTTCTTC.

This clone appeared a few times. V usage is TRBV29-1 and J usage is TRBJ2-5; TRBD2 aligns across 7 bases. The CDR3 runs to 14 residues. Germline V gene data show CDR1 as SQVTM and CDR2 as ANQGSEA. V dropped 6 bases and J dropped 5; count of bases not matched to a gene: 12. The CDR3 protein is CSVGFGGEGETQYF. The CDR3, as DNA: TGCAGCGTGGGATTCGGCGGGGAGGGGGAGACCCAGTACTTC.

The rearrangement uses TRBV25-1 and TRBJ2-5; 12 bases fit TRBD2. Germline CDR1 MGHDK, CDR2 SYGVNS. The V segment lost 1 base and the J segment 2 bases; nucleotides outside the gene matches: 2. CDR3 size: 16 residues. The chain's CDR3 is CASSEWTSGMQETQYF. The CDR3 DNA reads TGTGCCAGCAGTGAATGGACTAGCGGGATGCAAGAGACCCAGTACTTC.

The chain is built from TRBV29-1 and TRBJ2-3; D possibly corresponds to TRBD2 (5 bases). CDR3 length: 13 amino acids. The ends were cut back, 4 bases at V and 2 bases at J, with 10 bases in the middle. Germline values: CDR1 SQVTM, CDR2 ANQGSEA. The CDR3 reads CSVVQRNTDTQYF. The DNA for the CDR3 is TGCAGCGTTGTTCAGCGGAACACAGATACGCAGTATTTT.

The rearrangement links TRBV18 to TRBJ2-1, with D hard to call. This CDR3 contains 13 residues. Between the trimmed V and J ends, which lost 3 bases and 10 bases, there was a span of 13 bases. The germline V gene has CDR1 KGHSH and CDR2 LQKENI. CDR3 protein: CASSPPEHPEQFF. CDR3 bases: TGTGCCAGCTCACCGCCTGAGCACCCGGAGCAGTTCTTC. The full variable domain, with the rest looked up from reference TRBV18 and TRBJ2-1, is NAGVMQNPRHLVRRRGQEARLRCSPMKGHSHVYWYRQLPEEGLKFMVYLQKENIIDESGMPKERFSAEFPKEGPSILRIQQVVRGDSAAYFCASSPPEHPEQFFGPGTRLTVL.

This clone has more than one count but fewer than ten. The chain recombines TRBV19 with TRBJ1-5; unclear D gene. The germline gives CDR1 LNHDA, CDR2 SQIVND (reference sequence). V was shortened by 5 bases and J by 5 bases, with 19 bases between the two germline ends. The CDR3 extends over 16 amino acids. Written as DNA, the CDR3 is TGTGCCAGTAGTGTGGAGGCTTGGAATACGTATCAGCCCCAGCATTTT. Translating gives CASSVEAWNTYQPQHF.

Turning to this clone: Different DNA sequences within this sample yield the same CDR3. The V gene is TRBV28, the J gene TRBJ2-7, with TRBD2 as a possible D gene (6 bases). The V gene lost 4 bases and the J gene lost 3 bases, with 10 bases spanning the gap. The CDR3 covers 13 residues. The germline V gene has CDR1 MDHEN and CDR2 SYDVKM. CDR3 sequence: CASSSTGVYEQYV. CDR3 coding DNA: TGTGCCAGCAGTTCCACGGGGGTCTACGAGCAGTACGTC.

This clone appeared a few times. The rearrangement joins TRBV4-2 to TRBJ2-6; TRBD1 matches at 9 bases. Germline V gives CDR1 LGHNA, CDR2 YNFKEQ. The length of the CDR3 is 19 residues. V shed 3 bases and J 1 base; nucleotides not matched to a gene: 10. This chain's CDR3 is CASSHRPGQGSSGANVLTF. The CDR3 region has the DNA TGTGCCAGCAGCCACCGCCCGGGACAGGGTTCGTCTGGGGCCAACGTCCTGACTTTC.

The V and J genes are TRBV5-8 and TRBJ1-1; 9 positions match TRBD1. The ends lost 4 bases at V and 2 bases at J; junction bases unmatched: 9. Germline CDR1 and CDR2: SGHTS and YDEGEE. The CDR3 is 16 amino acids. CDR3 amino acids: CASSDGWDRVNTEAFF. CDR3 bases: TGTGCCAGCAGCGATGGTTGGGACAGGGTTAACACTGAAGCTTTCTTT.

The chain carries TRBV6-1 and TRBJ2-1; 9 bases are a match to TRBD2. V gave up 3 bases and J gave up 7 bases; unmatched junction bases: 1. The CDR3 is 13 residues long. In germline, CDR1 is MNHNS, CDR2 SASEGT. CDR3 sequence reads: CASSDSGRNEQFF. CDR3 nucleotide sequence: TGTGCCAGCAGTGATAGCGGGAGAAATGAGCAGTTCTTC.

CDR3 sequence (DNA): TGCGCCAGCAGCTTGGATCCAGCGGGGTTTTACAATGAGCAGTTCTTC. Translation gives CASSLDPAGFYNEQFF. The chain is built from TRBV5-1 and TRBJ2-1, with 7 bases matching TRBD2. J gave up 4 bases and V 0 bases, and 7 bases lay outside the gene matches. Germline V gene data show CDR1 as SGHRS and CDR2 as YFSETQ. CDR3 length equals 16 residues.

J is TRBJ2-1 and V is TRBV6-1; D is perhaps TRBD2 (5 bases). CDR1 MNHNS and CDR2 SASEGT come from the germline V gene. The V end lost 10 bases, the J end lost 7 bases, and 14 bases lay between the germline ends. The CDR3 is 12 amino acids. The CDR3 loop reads CATQVPGNEQFF. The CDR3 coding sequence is TGTGCCACCCAGGTACCGGGGAATGAGCAGTTCTTC.

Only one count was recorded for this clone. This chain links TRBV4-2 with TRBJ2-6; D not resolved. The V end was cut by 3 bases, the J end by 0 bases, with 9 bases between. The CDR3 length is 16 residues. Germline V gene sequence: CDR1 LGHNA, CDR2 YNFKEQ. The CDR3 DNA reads TGTGCCAGCAGCCAGGCACCGTCCTCTGGGGCCAACGTCCTGACTTTC. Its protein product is CASSQAPSSGANVLTF.

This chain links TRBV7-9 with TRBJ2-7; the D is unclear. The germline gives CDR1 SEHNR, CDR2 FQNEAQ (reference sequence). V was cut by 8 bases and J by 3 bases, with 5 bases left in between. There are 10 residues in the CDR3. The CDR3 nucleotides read TGTGCCAGCGGAGACTACGAGCAGTACTTC. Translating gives CASGDYEQYF. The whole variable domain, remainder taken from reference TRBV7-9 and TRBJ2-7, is DTGVSQNPRHKITKRGQNVTFRCDPISEHNRLYWYRQTLGQGPEFLTYFQNEAQLEKSRLLSDRFSAERPKGSFSTLEIQRTEQGDSAMYLCASGDYEQYFGPGTRLTVT.

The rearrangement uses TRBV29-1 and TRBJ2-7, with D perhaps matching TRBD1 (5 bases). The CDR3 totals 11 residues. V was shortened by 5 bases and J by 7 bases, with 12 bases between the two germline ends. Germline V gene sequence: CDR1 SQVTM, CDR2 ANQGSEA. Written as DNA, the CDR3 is TGCAGCGTTCAGGGTATGTGGGAGCAGTACTTC. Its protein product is CSVQGMWEQYF.

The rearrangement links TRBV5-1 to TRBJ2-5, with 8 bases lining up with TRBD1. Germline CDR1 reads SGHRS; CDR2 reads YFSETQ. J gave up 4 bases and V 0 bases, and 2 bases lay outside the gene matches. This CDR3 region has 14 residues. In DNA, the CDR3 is TGCGCCAGCAGCTTGGGGGACAGGCCAGAGACCCAGTACTTC. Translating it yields CASSLGDRPETQYF.

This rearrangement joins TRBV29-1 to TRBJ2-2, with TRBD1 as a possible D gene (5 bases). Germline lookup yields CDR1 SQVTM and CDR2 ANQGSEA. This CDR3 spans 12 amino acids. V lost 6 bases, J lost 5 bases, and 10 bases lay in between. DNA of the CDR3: TGCAGCGTAACCAGGGAAACCGGGGAGCTGTTTTTT. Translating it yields CSVTRETGELFF.

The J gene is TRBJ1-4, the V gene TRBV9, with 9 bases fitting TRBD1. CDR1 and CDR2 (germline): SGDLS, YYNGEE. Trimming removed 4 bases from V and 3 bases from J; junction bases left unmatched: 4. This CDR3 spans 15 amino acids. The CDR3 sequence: CASSSTGGPNEKLFF. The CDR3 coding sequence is TGTGCCAGCAGCTCGACAGGGGGGCCTAATGAAAAACTGTTTTTT.

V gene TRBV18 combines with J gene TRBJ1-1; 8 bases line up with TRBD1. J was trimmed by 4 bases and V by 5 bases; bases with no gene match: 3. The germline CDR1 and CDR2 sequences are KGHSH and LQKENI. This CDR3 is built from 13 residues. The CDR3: CASSSGQGTEAFF. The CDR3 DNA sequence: TGTGCCAGCTCATCTGGACAGGGCACTGAAGCTTTCTTT.